This entry lists 12 T cell receptor beta chains sequenced from one sample in a study of shared clonotypes between healthy human individuals. TCRdb keeps only in-frame clones here, not all; method: immunoSEQ multiplex PCR. The sample records 640,000 or so clones, 55% to 75% being singletons. The sample comprised memory CD4+ T cells sorted from blood. Subset of the sample: CD45RA-negative fraction. These receptors were obtained from a woman aged 25 to 39 in good health.

The gene calls are TRBV5-1 and TRBJ2-1; TRBD1 is a possible D gene (5 bases). The length of the CDR3 is 13 residues. Looked up from germline, CDR1 is SGHRS and CDR2 is YFSETQ. V was trimmed by 6 bases and J by 8 bases, leaving 15 bases between them. The CDR3 region is CASTQDTGDEQFF. The CDR3 coding sequence is TGCGCCAGCACCCAGGACACGGGCGATGAGCAGTTCTTC.

V is TRBV4-1 and J is TRBJ1-6; D perhaps matches TRBD1 (5 bases). Germline loops: CDR1 MGHRA, CDR2 YSYEKL. The CDR3 is 16 amino acids. V shed 1 base and J shed 8 bases, with 15 bases lying between them. The DNA for the CDR3 is TGCGCCAGCAGCCAAGGAAGGGGCCGGACGTATTCACCCCTCCACTTT. It is translated as CASSQGRGRTYSPLHF.

This chain uses TRBV5-1 with TRBJ2-7; D is perhaps TRBD2 (5 bases). Germline CDR1 SGHRS, CDR2 YFSETQ. V shed 0 bases and J shed 2 bases, with 15 bases lying between them. The CDR3 spans 16 residues. CDR3 protein: CASSLVHTSETYEQYF. The DNA for the CDR3 is TGCGCCAGCAGCTTGGTCCATACTAGTGAGACCTACGAGCAGTACTTC.

Concerning this clone itself: This may be a read error: a much more frequent sequence differs by one nucleotide. The chain uses TRBV7-2 and TRBJ2-7; D uncertain. The CDR3 loop spans 12 amino acids. Trimming took 3 bases from V and 1 from J, leaving 4 bases between them. The germline CDR1 and CDR2 sequences are SGHTA and FQGNSA. The CDR3 region has the DNA TGTGCCAGCAGCTTTCGGTCCTACGAGCAGTACTTC. This translates into CASSFRSYEQYF.

This chain links TRBV7-9 with TRBJ1-3; D not certain. CDR3 size: 15 residues. Looked up from germline, CDR1 is SEHNR and CDR2 is FQNEAQ (reference sequence). Trimming took 1 base from V and 0 from J, leaving 7 bases between them. The CDR3 DNA follows: TGTGCCAGCAGCTTAGTTTTCAGCTCTGGAAACACCATATATTTT. Its protein is CASSLVFSSGNTIYF.

This clone turned up a few times. The chain joins TRBV4-2 to TRBJ1-5, with 7 bases lining up with TRBD1. The germline V gene has CDR1 LGHNA and CDR2 YNFKEQ. The CDR3 runs to 15 residues. The ends lost 2 bases at V and 7 bases at J; junction bases unmatched: 8. The CDR3 is CASSQTDRDVQPQHF. CDR3 in DNA: TGTGCCAGCAGCCAAACTGACAGGGACGTACAGCCCCAGCATTTT.

This clone has more than one count but fewer than ten. At the DNA level, this CDR3 is encoded by other sequences in the same sample as well. The chain carries TRBV29-1 and TRBJ1-1, with D perhaps matching TRBD1 (5 bases). V was shortened by 2 bases and J by 2 bases, with 18 bases between the two germline ends. Looked up from germline, CDR1 is SQVTM and CDR2 is ANQGSEA. The CDR3 contains 16 residues. The CDR3 loop is CSVEQGVILKNTEAFF. CDR3 sequence (DNA): TGCAGCGTTGAACAGGGAGTAATCCTGAAAAACACTGAAGCTTTCTTT.

This clone has ten or more counts. This chain uses TRBV10-3 with TRBJ2-5, with a weak D call TRBD2 (5 bases). Trimming left V 2 bases short and J 4 bases short, with 8 bases between. This CDR3 comprises 13 residues. The germline gives CDR1 ENHRY, CDR2 SYGVKD. CDR3 nucleotide sequence: TGTGCCATCAGTGAGGGGCGGGTAGAGACCCAGTACTTC. Its translation: CAISEGRVETQYF.

This clone was seen a few times. CDR3 bases: TGTGCCAGCAGTTCGATACTTACAGGGATGCAGGAAAAACTGTTTTTT. Its translation is CASSSILTGMQEKLFF. The chain has TRBV6-5 and TRBJ1-4, with a tentative D call TRBD1 (6 bases). This CDR3 comprises 16 residues. Germline V gives CDR1 MNHEY, CDR2 SVGAGI. Trimming removed 4 bases from V and 8 bases from J, with 20 bases in between.

This CDR3 is CASRASGNSYEQYF. CDR3 DNA: TGTGCCAGCAGGGCTAGCGGAAACTCCTACGAGCAGTACTTC. This sequence joins TRBV28 and TRBJ2-7; 7 nucleotides align to TRBD2. CDR3 length equals 14 residues. V lost 6 bases, J lost 0 bases, and 5 bases stayed unmatched. Per the germline V gene, CDR1 is MDHEN and CDR2 is SYDVKM.

The chain uses TRBV6-4 and TRBJ2-3; D unclear. This CDR3 is 17 amino acids long. Trimming shortened V by 3 bases and J by 0 bases, and 16 bases separated the two germline ends. Looked up from germline, CDR1 is MRHNA and CDR2 is SNTAGT. This CDR3 is CASSESAHIGSTDTQYF. The CDR3 nucleotides are TGTGCCAGCAGTGAGTCCGCCCACATAGGTAGCACAGATACGCAGTATTTT.

V is TRBV5-1 and J is TRBJ2-1; TRBD2 agrees at 8 bases. The CDR3 loop spans 15 amino acids. V dropped 1 base and J dropped 5; count of bases not matched to a gene: 5. Germline loops: CDR1 SGHRS, CDR2 YFSETQ. CDR3 in amino acids: CASSLSLAGNNEQFF. In nucleotides, the CDR3 is TGCGCCAGCAGCTTGTCTCTAGCGGGCAACAATGAGCAGTTCTTC.